The next 6 T cell receptor beta chains were all read from a single sample in a study of molecular identifiers for immune sequencing clone quantification. TCRdb reprocessed the PCR reads via MiXCR and lists one record per CDR3 protein. The data contain over 600,000 distinct CDR3 sequences, less than 20% of them singletons. Sequencing used naive CD8+ T cells from blood, with Jurkat cell RNA spiked in. Stated subset: FACS-sorted CD8+CD4-CCR7+CD45RA+ naive T cells. The receptors originated from a human donor in good health. Some libraries in this study had Jurkat cell RNA spiked in.

Concerning this clonotype itself: A much larger clone lies a single base off, so this may be a read error. Likely a read error: the CDR3 ends without its conserved phenylalanine or tryptophan. J is TRBJ1-1 and V is TRBV6-2 or TRBV6-3; 7 bases fit TRBD1. The CDR3 covers 19 residues. Germline values: CDR1 MNHEY, CDR2 SVGEGT. V trimming: 5 bases; J trimming: 4 bases; junction bases outside the gene matches: 22. CDR3 DNA: TGTGCCAGCAGTGACGACCGGGACAGACGAACACGTGTCGGCACTGAAGCTTTCTCT. This sequence encodes CASSDDRDRRTRVGTEAFS.

There are many counts of this clonotype. V usage is TRBV2 and J usage is TRBJ2-1, with D possibly being TRBD1 (6 bases). The V gene lost 2 bases and the J gene lost 7 bases, with 12 bases spanning the gap. The germline V gene has CDR1 SNHLY and CDR2 FYNNEI. This CDR3 spans 14 amino acids. The CDR3 coding sequence is TGTGCCAGCAGTGAATTGGCAGGGGCAAATGAGCAGTTCTTC. Its translation is CASSELAGANEQFF. Using reference TRBV2 and TRBJ2-1 for the parts outside the CDR3, the full variable domain is EPEVTQTPSHQVTQMGQEVILRCVPISNHLYFYWYRQILGQKVEFLVSFYNNEISEKSEIFDDQFSVERPDGSNFTLKIRSTKLEDSAMYFCASSELAGANEQFFGPGTRLTVL.

The chain is built from TRBV7-6 and TRBJ2-7; 12 nucleotides match TRBD2. This CDR3 has 15 residues. Trimming cost V 0 bases and J 7 bases; bases outside gene matches: 4. Germline V lookup: CDR1 SGHVS, CDR2 FNYEAQ. The CDR3 sequence: CASSLALAGGREQYF. In DNA form, the CDR3 reads TGTGCCAGCAGCTTAGCGCTAGCGGGAGGGAGGGAGCAGTACTTC.

For this clonotype: This CDR3 is missing its conserved last phenylalanine or tryptophan, likely due to a read error. The gene calls are TRBV5-3 and TRBJ2-7; possible D gene TRBD1, 5 bases. TRBV5-3 is given ORF status, its function remaining uncertain. V was cut by 8 bases and J by 6 bases, with 15 bases left in between. The CDR3 contains 12 residues. The CDR3 coding sequence is TGTGCCAGCAGTTACCAGGGTGGCGAGCAGTACCTC. Translating it yields CASSYQGGEQYL.

As to this clonotype: This may be a read error, as it is one base from a much larger clone. The V call is TRBV7-3, the J call TRBJ2-5; TRBD1 matches at 8 bases. The trim removed 6 bases at V and 9 bases at J, leaving 9 bases unmatched. The CDR3 runs to 13 residues. CDR1 and CDR2 from the germline V gene are SGHTA and FQGTGA. CDR3 nucleotides: TGTGCCAGCAGAGAACAGGGGGGTGAGGCCCAGTACTTC. Translation gives CASREQGGEAQYF.

This clonotype was observed many times. V is TRBV19 and J is TRBJ2-2, with D hard to call. V lost 5 bases and J 6 bases, leaving 7 bases between the germline ends. CDR1 and CDR2 (germline): LNHDA, SQIVND (reference sequence). This CDR3 has 12 amino acids. The CDR3 protein is CASSYESGELFF. Written as DNA, the CDR3 is TGTGCCAGTAGTTATGAGTCCGGGGAGCTGTTTTTT.